These 20 T cell receptor beta chains share one sample of origin, sequenced in a study of multiple sclerosis patients with progressive multifocal leukoencephalopathy. Sequencing was performed with immunoSEQ multiplex PCR; in TCRdb, only in-frame clones are kept and a portion is missing. The table lists some 27,000 clones, 90% of them singletons. Specified time point: approximately 12 months of natalizumab therapy. Sequenced material: PBMCs, taken from a patient treated with natalizumab. These receptors were collected from a human donor with multiple sclerosis.

The chain employs TRBV4-2 and TRBJ1-1; D unclear. This CDR3 comprises 13 residues. The V end lost 0 bases, the J end lost 5 bases, and 7 bases lay between the germline ends. Germline CDR1 reads LGHNA; CDR2 reads YNFKEQ. The CDR3 DNA follows: TGTGCCAGCAGCCAAGATATAGGGACTGAAGCTTTCTTT. Translation: CASSQDIGTEAFF.

The chain links TRBV5-8 to TRBJ2-1; D remains unclear. The CDR3 loop spans 16 amino acids. V was clipped by 3 bases and J by 5 bases, with 18 bases between them. The germline gives CDR1 SGHTS, CDR2 YDEGEE. CDR3 nucleotides: TGTGCCAGCAGCTCCCGACTCCTTCGGTTAGACAATGAGCAGTTCTTC. Translated, it gives CASSSRLLRLDNEQFF.

This rearrangement joins TRBV4-3 to TRBJ1-4; the D gene is possibly TRBD1 (5 bases). The CDR3 is made up of 15 amino acids. Looked up from germline, CDR1 is LGHNA and CDR2 is YSLEER. Trimming shortened V by 9 bases and J by 4 bases, and 18 bases separated the two germline ends. CDR3 coding DNA: TGCGCCAGGAAAGGTACAGGTCTAGTTAATGAAAAACTGTTTTTT. Translated: CARKGTGLVNEKLFF.

The chain is built from TRBV19 and TRBJ1-1; 8 bases agree with TRBD1. V trimming: 4 bases; J trimming: 5 bases; junction bases outside the gene matches: 9. CDR3 size: 15 residues. Germline V gives CDR1 LNHDA, CDR2 SQIVND (reference sequence). This chain's CDR3 is CASSTDWTGRTEAFF. Here the CDR3 DNA reads TGTGCCAGTAGTACCGACTGGACAGGGAGGACTGAAGCTTTCTTT.

The rearrangement uses TRBV19 and TRBJ1-2; TRBD1 aligns across 8 bases. CDR3 size: 12 residues. Germline V lookup: CDR1 LNHDA, CDR2 SQIVND (reference sequence). V shed 8 bases, J shed 4 bases, and the junction held 3 bases outside the gene matches. CDR3 protein: CASGGQVYGYTF. The CDR3 coding sequence is TGTGCCAGTGGGGGACAGGTCTATGGCTACACCTTC.

Concerning this clone: This CDR3 is also generated by other DNA sequences in the sample. The chain joins TRBV10-2 to TRBJ2-7; 9 nucleotides line up with TRBD1. Trimming removed 2 bases from V and 1 base from J; junction bases left unmatched: 15. CDR1 is WSHSY, CDR2 SAAADI, per germline. This CDR3 contains 19 residues. CDR3: CASSEVRRGRDRASYEQYF. Here the CDR3 DNA reads TGCGCCAGCAGTGAGGTTCGAAGGGGCCGGGACAGGGCTTCCTACGAGCAGTACTTC.

This chain connects TRBV7-9 to TRBJ1-1, with TRBD1 identical over 8 bases. There are 11 residues in the CDR3. The J segment lost 1 base and the V segment lost 11 bases, leaving 0 bases of the junction unmatched. The germline V gene encodes CDR1 SEHNR and CDR2 FQNEAQ (reference sequence). CDR3 nucleotide sequence: TGTGCCGGACAGGGGAACACTGAAGCTTTCTTT. Protein sequence: CAGQGNTEAFF.

The chain links TRBV19 to TRBJ1-5, with D uncertain. The V end lost 3 bases, the J end lost 2 bases, and 14 bases lay between the germline ends. The CDR3 extends over 16 amino acids. Germline assignment: CDR1 LNHDA and CDR2 SQIVND (reference sequence). The CDR3 DNA reads TGTGCCAGTAGTATTGGGCAGACGAGGGGCAATCAGCCCCAGCATTTT. Protein: CASSIGQTRGNQPQHF.

This chain links TRBV27 with TRBJ2-7; 8 bases fit TRBD2. CDR3 length: 15 residues. V gave up 1 base and J gave up 1 base; unmatched junction bases: 3. Germline-derived CDR1 and CDR2 are MNHEY and SMNVEV (reference sequence). CDR3 amino acids: CASSLFGGASYEQYF. In nucleotides, the CDR3 is TGTGCCAGCAGTTTATTCGGGGGGGCATCCTACGAGCAGTACTTC.

This chain links TRBV11-2 with TRBJ1-6; TRBD1 matches at 9 bases. V dropped 5 bases and J dropped 7; count of bases not matched to a gene: 12. The CDR3 sequence is 17 residues long. Germline CDR1 and CDR2: SGHAT and FQNNGV. CDR3 DNA sequence: TGTGCCAGCAGCAAAAGGGGGACAGGGAATAGGAATTCACCCCTCCACTTT. This encodes CASSKRGTGNRNSPLHF.

This clone was seen a single time. V and J are TRBV6-1 and TRBJ2-1; possible D gene TRBD1, 6 bases. This CDR3 has 14 amino acids. Germline CDR1 and CDR2: MNHNS and SASEGT. The V end lost 10 bases, the J end lost 2 bases, and 15 bases lay between the germline ends. In DNA form, the CDR3 reads TGTGCCACATCGACCGGGACACCCTACAATGAGCAGTTCTTC. Its protein product is CATSTGTPYNEQFF.

This rearrangement joins TRBV7-9 to TRBJ2-7; D is unclear. Per the germline V gene, CDR1 is SEHNR and CDR2 is FQNEAQ (reference sequence). The CDR3 consists of 14 residues. The V end lost 4 bases, the J end lost 1 base, and 11 bases lay between the germline ends. This CDR3 reads CASSSLWQSYEQYF. CDR3 DNA: TGTGCCAGCAGCTCTCTTTGGCAGTCCTACGAGCAGTACTTC.

The chain uses TRBV30 and TRBJ2-1; no definite D call. V was cut by 1 base and J by 8 bases, with 12 bases left in between. Germline V gives CDR1 GTSNPN, CDR2 SVGIG (reference sequence). The CDR3 totals 13 residues. Here the CDR3 reads CAWSDFLSDEQFF. CDR3 DNA: TGTGCCTGGAGTGACTTCTTATCCGATGAGCAGTTCTTC.

The V call is TRBV7-6, the J call TRBJ1-1; maybe TRBD1 (6 bases). The CDR3 is 14 amino acids. V shed 8 bases and J shed 3 bases, with 16 bases lying between them. Germline lookup yields CDR1 SGHVS and CDR2 FNYEAQ. CDR3 protein: CASAYKGGHTEAFF. The CDR3 nucleotides read TGTGCCAGCGCTTACAAAGGGGGACACACTGAAGCTTTCTTT. Combining the CDR3 with reference TRBV7-6 and TRBJ1-1 gives the whole variable domain GAGVSQSPRYKVTKRGQDVALRCDPISGHVSLYWYRQALGQGPEFLTYFNYEAQQDKSGLPNDRFSAERPEGSISTLTIQRTEQRDSAMYRCASAYKGGHTEAFFGQGTRLTVV.

The rearrangement uses TRBV6-5 and TRBJ1-1; D is unclear. This CDR3 has 15 residues. The germline V and J ends were trimmed by 1 base and 1 base, with 10 bases remaining between them. Germline values: CDR1 MNHEY, CDR2 SVGAGI. CDR3 bases: TGTGCCAGCAGTTACTTGGAGGCTTCGAACACTGAAGCTTTCTTT. This translates into CASSYLEASNTEAFF.

The gene calls are TRBV5-6 and TRBJ1-2; 8 nucleotides line up with TRBD1. Trimming at V came to 4 bases and at J to 6 bases, leaving 8 bases not matched to a gene. The CDR3 contains 14 residues. Germline CDR1 SGHDT, CDR2 YYEEEE. In DNA form, the CDR3 reads TGTGCCAGCAGCAAAGGACAGGGTTGGAATGGCTACACCTTC. Translated, it gives CASSKGQGWNGYTF.

This clone was observed once. This chain links TRBV5-6 with TRBJ2-3; no clear D gene. Per the germline V gene, CDR1 is SGHDT and CDR2 is YYEEEE. Trimming took 1 base from V and 2 from J, leaving 17 bases between them. CDR3 length equals 17 residues. The CDR3 DNA is TGTGCCAGCAGCTTGTTCGACCGGCCAACCCTCACAGATACGCAGTATTTT. Its translation is CASSLFDRPTLTDTQYF.

The chain has TRBV7-9 and TRBJ2-5; D ambiguous. The germline CDR1 and CDR2 sequences are SEHNR and FQNEAQ (reference sequence). Trimming stripped 5 bases from V and 5 bases from J, with 15 bases between. CDR3 length: 14 residues. CDR3: CASSLDTLVETQYF. The CDR3 DNA is TGTGCCAGCAGCCTAGACACCCTGGTCGAGACCCAGTACTTC.

V and J are TRBV15 and TRBJ2-2; 11 nucleotides line up with TRBD2. This CDR3 spans 17 amino acids. Germline V gives CDR1 LNHNV, CDR2 YYDKDF (reference sequence). Germline trimming cut 3 bases from V and 2 bases from J; bases unmatched to any gene: 5. In DNA form, the CDR3 reads TGTGCCACCAGCAGGGGAGGACTAGCGGGCAACACCGGGGAGCTGTTTTTT. This gives the protein CATSRGGLAGNTGELFF.

V and J are TRBV7-6 and TRBJ1-1; D gene unclear. V lost 4 bases and J lost 0, with 6 bases in between. The CDR3 totals 13 residues. The V gene's germline CDR1 is SGHVS and CDR2 FNYEAQ. Here the CDR3 DNA reads TGTGCCAGCAGCTCCGTCCTGAACACTGAAGCTTTCTTT. Its protein product is CASSSVLNTEAFF.